Below are 31 T cell receptor beta chains sequenced from a single sample in a study of beta chain features in type 1 diabetes. The whole isolated RNA underwent reverse transcription, so sequencing captured expressed TCRB transcripts. Here immunoSEQ multiplex PCR was the method, and the copy in TCRdb shows in-frame clones only, minus some. The sample has 200,000 to 250,000 clones; 11% are singletons. The sequenced sample was central memory CD4+ T cells from blood. These receptors all stem from a man aged 18 to 35 in good health.

This clone was seen repeatedly, ten times or more. V gene TRBV25-1 combines with J gene TRBJ1-2; D unresolved. Germline CDR1 and CDR2: MGHDK and SYGVNS. The V end lost 7 bases, the J end lost 2 bases, and 5 bases lay between the germline ends. The CDR3 has 11 amino acids. The CDR3 nucleotides read TGTGCCAGCAACGGGAACTATGGCTACACCTTC. It codes for CASNGNYGYTF.

This clone was found a few times. J is TRBJ2-1 and V is TRBV7-2; the D is unclear. Trimming removed 1 base from V and 5 bases from J, with 9 bases in between. Germline loops: CDR1 SGHTA, CDR2 FQGNSA. This CDR3 spans 14 amino acids. CDR3 coding DNA: TGTGCCAGCAGCTTAGTTCGGGTTGACAATGAGCAGTTCTTC. Translating gives CASSLVRVDNEQFF.

This chain uses TRBV5-1 with TRBJ1-2, with 9 positions matching TRBD1. J was trimmed by 0 bases and V by 4 bases; bases with no gene match: 7. Germline CDR1 is SGHRS and CDR2 is YFSETQ. This CDR3 is 16 amino acids long. The CDR3 is CASSPMDRGTNYGYTF. CDR3 in DNA: TGCGCCAGCAGCCCAATGGACAGGGGCACTAACTATGGCTACACCTTC.

The CDR3 loop reads CASRKTGSSYNEQFF. DNA for the CDR3: TGTGCCAGCAGAAAGACAGGGAGCTCCTACAATGAGCAGTTCTTC. V gene TRBV14 combines with J gene TRBJ2-1, with 7 bases that match TRBD1. The CDR3 consists of 15 residues. J gave up 0 bases and V 6 bases, and 5 bases lay outside the gene matches. Per the germline V gene, CDR1 is SGHDN and CDR2 is FVKESK.

This clone was seen more than once but under ten times. The chain couples TRBV4-2 to TRBJ1-4; D unclear. In germline, CDR1 is LGHNA, CDR2 YNFKEQ. Between the trimmed V and J ends, which lost 1 base and 5 bases, there was a span of 11 bases. The CDR3 length is 15 residues. CDR3 region: CASSQARTPNEKLFF. For the CDR3, the DNA is TGTGCCAGCAGCCAAGCCCGCACCCCAAATGAAAAACTGTTTTTT.

This clone was detected many times. The chain uses TRBV28 and TRBJ2-7; D unresolved. Germline CDR1 reads MDHEN; CDR2 reads SYDVKM. Trimming removed 4 bases from V and 2 bases from J, with 9 bases in between. This CDR3 spans 13 amino acids. CDR3: CASSSGNTYEQYF. DNA of the CDR3: TGTGCCAGCAGTTCTGGCAATACCTACGAGCAGTACTTC.

The chain employs TRBV6-1 and TRBJ2-7; D is ambiguous. Trimming removed 4 bases at V and 3 bases at J, with 19 bases between. This CDR3 has 16 amino acids. Looked up from germline, CDR1 is MNHNS and CDR2 is SASEGT. The CDR3 here is CASSAGPPAGSYEQYF. The CDR3 nucleotides read TGTGCCAGCAGTGCTGGCCCGCCGGCAGGCAGCTACGAGCAGTACTTC.

This clone appeared a few times. The gene calls are TRBV18 and TRBJ2-5; D possibly corresponds to TRBD2 (6 bases). The V end lost 8 bases, the J end lost 5 bases, and 15 bases lay between the germline ends. CDR3 length: 13 residues. CDR1 and CDR2 (germline): KGHSH, LQKENI. CDR3 nucleotides: TGTGCCAGCCGGGGACTGTTAGTGGAGACCCAGTACTTC. Its translation is CASRGLLVETQYF.

This clone rates as medium-sized. The genes are TRBV7-2 and TRBJ1-3; D might be TRBD1 (5 bases). Germline V gives CDR1 SGHTA, CDR2 FQGNSA. CDR3 length: 14 amino acids. V was cut by 1 base and J by 3 bases, with 7 bases left in between. The CDR3 spells CASSLEGVGNTIYF. As DNA, the CDR3 is TGTGCCAGCAGCTTAGAAGGGGTTGGAAACACCATATATTTT.

This clone was recorded many times. The rearrangement links TRBV7-2 to TRBJ2-3, with D unclear. The V and J ends lost 5 bases and 5 bases respectively, with 11 bases between them. The CDR3 contains 13 residues. CDR1 is SGHTA, CDR2 FQGNSA, per germline. The chain's CDR3 is CASSPPTQDTQYF. CDR3 coding DNA: TGTGCCAGCAGCCCACCGACCCAAGATACGCAGTATTTT. Supplemented by reference TRBV7-2 and TRBJ2-3, the full variable domain reads GAGVSQSPSNKVTEKGKDVELRCDPISGHTALYWYRQSLGQGLEFLIYFQGNSAPDKSGLPSDRFSAERTGGSVSTLTIQRTQQEDSAVYLCASSPPTQDTQYFGPGTRLTVL.

This clone was observed at least ten times. The chain has TRBV25-1 and TRBJ2-1; D uncertain. The CDR3 is 16 residues long. V lost 2 bases, J lost 5 bases, and 16 bases lay in between. CDR1 is MGHDK and CDR2 is SYGVNS in the germline V gene. The CDR3 DNA is TGTGCCAGCAGTGAAGCTCAGACGAATACCAACAATGAGCAGTTCTTC. Translating gives CASSEAQTNTNNEQFF.

The V gene is TRBV19, the J gene TRBJ2-7; D unresolved. The CDR3 consists of 13 residues. The V gene lost 6 bases and the J gene lost 1 base, with 10 bases spanning the gap. Germline CDR1 and CDR2: LNHDA and SQIVND (reference sequence). In DNA form, the CDR3 reads TGTGCCAGTAGGAGACAAGGATCCTACGAGCAGTACTTC. Translating it yields CASRRQGSYEQYF.

This chain links TRBV6-5 with TRBJ2-1; possibly TRBD1 for D (6 bases). Per germline, CDR1 MNHEY and CDR2 SVGAGI. The length of the CDR3 is 13 residues. Trimming shortened V by 7 bases and J by 3 bases, and 10 bases separated the two germline ends. CDR3 in amino acids: CASTDRFYNEQFF. Here the CDR3 DNA reads TGTGCCAGCACGGACAGATTCTACAATGAGCAGTTCTTC.

In this sample, this clone turned up a few times. The chain uses TRBV4-2 and TRBJ2-7, with 8 bases lining up with TRBD1. The CDR3 is 15 residues long. Looked up from germline, CDR1 is LGHNA and CDR2 is YNFKEQ. J was trimmed by 2 bases and V by 4 bases; bases with no gene match: 7. CDR3 sequence: CASSPGTGGPYEQYF. For the CDR3, the DNA is TGTGCCAGCAGCCCCGGGACAGGAGGTCCCTACGAGCAGTACTTC.

V usage is TRBV7-2 and J usage is TRBJ2-7; D call uncertain. From germline, CDR1 is SGHTA and CDR2 FQGNSA. V lost 1 base and J 1 base, leaving 23 bases between the germline ends. This CDR3 comprises 19 residues. The CDR3 nucleotides are TGTGCCAGCAGCTTAGAATGGATGGCTAGTTCTCTTCCGTCCTACGAGCAGTACTTC. As protein: CASSLEWMASSLPSYEQYF.

The chain joins TRBV28 to TRBJ1-1; D perhaps matches TRBD1 (5 bases). Germline V gene data show CDR1 as MDHEN and CDR2 as SYDVKM. The CDR3 sequence is 12 residues long. V dropped 7 bases and J dropped 4 bases, with 10 bases sitting between them. CDR3 DNA: TGTGCCAGCACTCAGGGTGGCACTGAAGCTTTCTTT. Protein sequence: CASTQGGTEAFF. The full variable domain, in which reference TRBV28 and TRBJ1-1 provide the parts outside the CDR3, is DVKVTQSSRYLVKRTGEKVFLECVQDMDHENMFWYRQDPGLGLRLIYFSYDVKMKEKGDIPEGYSVSREKKERFSLILESASTNQTSMYLCASTQGGTEAFFGQGTRLTVV.

This clone was found a few times. The J gene is TRBJ2-1, the V gene TRBV9; maybe TRBD2 (6 bases). Between the trimmed V and J ends, which lost 3 bases and 0 bases, there was a span of 10 bases. Germline assignment: CDR1 SGDLS and CDR2 YYNGEE. CDR3 length: 15 residues. The CDR3 sequence is CASSGLGSSYNEQFF. The CDR3 nucleotides read TGTGCCAGCAGCGGTCTCGGGAGCTCCTACAATGAGCAGTTCTTC. The full variable domain, its missing parts supplied by reference TRBV9 and TRBJ2-1, is DSGVTQTPKHLITATGQRVTLRCSPRSGDLSVYWYQQSLDQGLQFLIQYYNGEERAKGNILERFSAQQFPDLHSELNLSSLELGDSALYFCASSGLGSSYNEQFFGPGTRLTVL.

With respect to this clone: A much larger clone sits a single nucleotide away, making a read error possible. The chain combines TRBV7-2 with TRBJ2-5, with 13 bases lining up with TRBD2. CDR3 size: 13 residues. Germline values: CDR1 SGHTA, CDR2 FQGNSA. V dropped 3 bases and J dropped 11; count of bases not matched to a gene: 3. CDR3 region: CASSFGTSGDQYF. CDR3 DNA sequence: TGTGCCAGCAGCTTTGGGACTAGCGGGGATCAGTACTTC.

This clone showed up just a few times. The rearrangement uses TRBV27 and TRBJ2-7; 7 nucleotides line up with TRBD2. Losses at the gene ends were 3 bases for V and 8 bases for J; bases not matched to a gene: 10. CDR3 length: 14 amino acids. Looked up from germline, CDR1 is MNHEY and CDR2 is SMNVEV (reference sequence). CDR3 coding DNA: TGTGCCAGCAGTTTCGAGACAGCGGGACCTAAGCAGTACTTC. Residues: CASSFETAGPKQYF.

V and J are TRBV14 and TRBJ2-7, with 9 bases aligning to TRBD2. Germline assignment: CDR1 SGHDN and CDR2 FVKESK. V lost 2 bases and J lost 8; bases outside the gene matches: 10. The CDR3 covers 15 residues. The CDR3 loop is CASSQYSGSNRKQYF. The CDR3 nucleotides are TGTGCCAGCAGCCAATATAGCGGGAGCAACCGGAAGCAGTACTTC.

Note on this clone: Compared with germline, one end of the junction differs, possibly owing to a read error. The chain carries TRBV11-2 and TRBJ2-1, with a weak D call TRBD2 (5 bases). The CDR3 runs to 12 residues. Germline loops: CDR1 SGHAT, CDR2 FQNNGV. The CDR3 reads CASSYGLTERVF. For the CDR3, the DNA is TGTGCCAGCAGTTATGGACTGACGGAGCGCGTCTTC.

The chain links TRBV11-3 to TRBJ2-4, with D unresolved. The CDR3 runs 13 residues. The germline V gene encodes CDR1 SGHNT and CDR2 YENEEA. Trimming stripped 1 base from V and 0 bases from J, with 1 base between. The CDR3 is CASSLGAKNIQYF. DNA of the CDR3: TGTGCCAGCAGCTTAGGAGCCAAAAACATTCAGTACTTC.

Note on this clone: The same CDR3 can be traced to other DNA sequences in this sample. V gene TRBV7-9 combines with J gene TRBJ2-1, with 7 bases identical to TRBD1. Germline values: CDR1 SEHNR, CDR2 FQNEAQ (reference sequence). The CDR3 is 14 amino acids. V lost 5 bases to trimming and J lost 4 bases; unmatched junction nucleotides: 5. The CDR3 coding sequence is TGTGCCAGCAGCCCCCGGGACAGATACAATGAGCAGTTCTTC. The encoded protein is CASSPRDRYNEQFF.

Ten or more counts support this clone. This chain joins TRBV2 and TRBJ2-3, with D possibly being TRBD1 or TRBD2 (5 bases each). Germline V gives CDR1 SNHLY, CDR2 FYNNEI. The CDR3 length is 15 residues. Trimming took off 8 bases at V and 6 bases at J, with 21 bases between the two ends. The CDR3 nucleotides read TGTGCCAGCTCACGGGGTGGTCAGGGTGCGGATACGCAGTATTTT. It specifies CASSRGGQGADTQYF. Full variable domain (outside the CDR3, taken from reference TRBV2 and TRBJ2-3): EPEVTQTPSHQVTQMGQEVILRCVPISNHLYFYWYRQILGQKVEFLVSFYNNEISEKSEIFDDQFSVERPDGSNFTLKIRSTKLEDSAMYFCASSRGGQGADTQYFGPGTRLTVL.

The CDR3 region has the DNA TGTGCCAGCAGTTATCAACCTAGGGGGTACACTGAAGCTTTCTTT. This gives the protein CASSYQPRGYTEAFF. This chain uses TRBV6-5 with TRBJ1-1; perhaps TRBD1 as D (6 bases). The CDR3 has 15 residues. Between the trimmed V and J ends, which lost 3 bases and 3 bases, there was a span of 14 bases. In germline, CDR1 is MNHEY, CDR2 SVGAGI.

This sequence joins TRBV7-9 and TRBJ2-7; tentatively, D is TRBD1 or TRBD2 (5 bases each). Per germline, CDR1 SEHNR and CDR2 FQNEAQ (reference sequence). This CDR3 has 15 residues. Trimming cost V 3 bases and J 0 bases, with 12 bases left between them. The CDR3 nucleotides are TGTGCCAGCAGCTTCAGTTCGGGACCCTCCTACGAGCAGTACTTC. The encoded protein is CASSFSSGPSYEQYF.

This clone has only a few counts. The rearrangement joins TRBV12-5 to TRBJ2-1, with D possibly TRBD2 on 6 matching bases. V was trimmed by 6 bases and J by 7 bases, leaving 13 bases between them. Germline V CDR1 and CDR2: LGHNT, FRNRAP. CDR3 length equals 13 residues. CDR3 region: CASGPGEVNEQFF. The DNA for the CDR3 is TGTGCTAGTGGGCCGGGAGAGGTTAATGAGCAGTTCTTC.

Remarks on this clone: At one of its ends the junction is not consistent with the germline gene, which may arise from a read error. The CDR3 DNA sequence: TGTGCCAGCGCACCAGGGACACGCGAGCAGTACTTC. It translates to CASAPGTREQYF. The chain combines TRBV18 with TRBJ2-7; D may be TRBD1 (6 bases). The CDR3 has 12 residues. Germline values: CDR1 KGHSH, CDR2 LQKENI.

Ten or more counts support this clone. The CDR3 nucleotides read TGTGCCACCCTAGACAGGGTGGTTTACGAGCAGTACTTC. It yields the protein CATLDRVVYEQYF. V gene TRBV28 combines with J gene TRBJ2-7, with 7 bases lining up with TRBD1. The length of the CDR3 is 13 residues. Trimming cost V 10 bases and J 4 bases; bases outside gene matches: 10. Germline CDR1 MDHEN, CDR2 SYDVKM. Combining the CDR3 with reference TRBV28 and TRBJ2-7 gives the whole variable domain DVKVTQSSRYLVKRTGEKVFLECVQDMDHENMFWYRQDPGLGLRLIYFSYDVKMKEKGDIPEGYSVSREKKERFSLILESASTNQTSMYLCATLDRVVYEQYFGPGTRLTVT.

V is TRBV18 and J is TRBJ1-1; 9 bases agree with TRBD1. CDR3 size: 16 residues. The germline CDR1 and CDR2 sequences are KGHSH and LQKENI. Losses at the gene ends were 5 bases for V and 5 bases for J; bases not matched to a gene: 12. CDR3: CASSTGTGSFRTEAFF. DNA of the CDR3: TGTGCCAGCTCAACCGGGACAGGGTCGTTCCGAACTGAAGCTTTCTTT.

This clone was observed many times. This sequence joins TRBV4-2 and TRBJ2-3; D may be TRBD2 (6 bases). Germline assignment: CDR1 LGHNA and CDR2 YNFKEQ. The V end was cut by 4 bases, the J end by 0 bases, with 17 bases between. The CDR3 is made up of 17 amino acids. Here the CDR3 DNA reads TGTGCCAGCAGCCCGAAAATGGAGGGCCGCAGCACAGATACGCAGTATTTT. Protein: CASSPKMEGRSTDTQYF.